This passage covers 32 T cell receptor beta chains from one sample sequenced in a study of T cell repertoires in cytomegalovirus infection. These TCRs are of unknown antigen specificity. TCRdb re-called the reads through MiXCR, storing one row per CDR3 protein. The repertoire has a few hundred thousand distinct CDR3 sequences, 20% to 30% of them found once; the top ten carry roughly 15%. The sample in question was cultured PBMCs, obtained from culture after CMV antigen stimulation. The receptor set was obtained from a human donor in good health (CMV status not recorded). Some clones in this sample may be carry-over from other donors' samples.

The genes are TRBV6-2 or TRBV6-3 and TRBJ2-2; D is uncertain. The germline V gene has CDR1 MNHEY and CDR2 SVGEGT. The CDR3 length is 16 residues. V lost 2 bases to trimming and J lost 5 bases, with 15 bases between them. The CDR3 protein is CASSYVEPFLTGELFF. The CDR3 nucleotides read TGTGCCAGCAGTTACGTGGAACCATTCCTAACCGGGGAGCTGTTTTTT.

This rearrangement joins TRBV11-1 to TRBJ2-6; D not certain. V shed 5 bases and J shed 0 bases, with 14 bases lying between them. Germline CDR1 and CDR2: SGHAT and FQDESV (reference sequence). This CDR3 region has 17 residues. The CDR3 loop reads CASSPVAASSGANVLTF. The CDR3 nucleotides are TGTGCCAGCAGCCCTGTGGCCGCCAGCTCTGGGGCCAACGTCCTGACTTTC. The variable domain in full, with the rest retrieved from reference TRBV11-1 and TRBJ2-6, is EAEVAQSPRYKITEKSQAVAFWCDPISGHATLYWYRQILGQGPELLVQFQDESVVDDSQLPKDRFSAERLKGVDSTLKIQPAELGDSAMYLCASSPVAASSGANVLTFGAGSRLTVL.

This chain connects TRBV7-4 to TRBJ2-5; D tentatively fits TRBD1 or TRBD2 (5 bases each). V dropped 6 bases and J dropped 0 bases, with 11 bases sitting between them. The germline V gene encodes CDR1 SGHVT and CDR2 SQSDAQ. The CDR3 covers 14 residues. The CDR3 DNA reads TGTGCCAGCAGGAATGGGGGTTACCAAGAGACCCAGTACTTC. Protein sequence: CASRNGGYQETQYF.

In its sample, this clonotype was seen a few times. The gene calls are TRBV7-4 and TRBJ1-3, with D hard to call. The CDR3 loop spans 13 amino acids. V lost 6 bases to trimming and J lost 4 bases, with 10 bases between them. The germline CDR1 and CDR2 sequences are SGHVT and SQSDAQ. CDR3 region: CASRLITGNTIYF. CDR3 nucleotide sequence: TGTGCCAGCAGATTAATTACAGGAAACACCATATATTTT.

This clonotype was counted ten times or more. The J gene is TRBJ2-5, the V gene TRBV11-2; either TRBD1 or TRBD2 may fit D (5 bases each). The CDR3 covers 16 residues. The germline V and J ends were trimmed by 2 bases and 7 bases, with 20 bases remaining between them. Germline CDR1 and CDR2: SGHAT and FQNNGV. The chain's CDR3 is CASSLSFLEKGRTQYF. The CDR3 region has the DNA TGTGCCAGCAGCTTATCGTTCCTAGAGAAGGGGAGGACCCAGTACTTC.

V is TRBV7-9 and J is TRBJ2-3; TRBD2 agrees at 7 bases. CDR3 size: 14 residues. Germline V gives CDR1 SEHNR, CDR2 FQNEAQ (reference sequence). The V segment lost 0 bases and the J segment 8 bases; nucleotides outside the gene matches: 5. The CDR3 DNA follows: TGTGCCAGCAGCTTAGCGCCGGGGGAGGGTACGCAGTATTTT. Residues: CASSLAPGEGTQYF.

About this clonotype itself: The CDR3 does not end in the conserved phenylalanine or tryptophan, so this is likely a read error. Because the CDR3's place on the DNA is in doubt, the DNA is left out and the CDR3 is given as listed by TCRdb. This rearrangement joins TRBV6-2 or TRBV6-3 to TRBJ2-1; TRBD2 was called by the table and not checked on the DNA. With termini counted, the CDR3 has 13 amino acids. Per germline, CDR1 MNHEY and CDR2 SVGEGT. The CDR3 is CASSYSIATSAEL.

This clonotype came up a few times. The rearrangement uses TRBV5-4 and TRBJ1-2; D is possibly TRBD1 (5 bases). Germline V gives CDR1 SGHNT, CDR2 YYREEE (reference sequence). This CDR3 region has 13 residues. V was clipped by 0 bases and J by 7 bases, with 10 bases between them. The DNA of the CDR3 is TGTGCCAGCAGCTTGGGCAGGGCGTCTGGCTACACCTTC. Protein: CASSLGRASGYTF.

The chain recombines TRBV7-8 with TRBJ2-3, with D hard to call. This CDR3 comprises 14 residues. V was pared by 2 bases and J by 1 base, with 7 bases between. In germline, CDR1 is SGHVS, CDR2 FQNEAQ. CDR3 sequence: CASSLNSGTDTQYF. The CDR3 DNA reads as TGTGCCAGCAGCTTAAACAGCGGCACAGATACGCAGTATTTT.

This clonotype showed up just a few times. This chain uses TRBV5-4 with TRBJ2-7; 7 bases are shared with TRBD1. CDR3 length equals 15 residues. Germline CDR1 is SGHNT and CDR2 is YYREEE (reference sequence). The ends lost 2 bases at V and 7 bases at J; junction bases unmatched: 12. As DNA, the CDR3 is TGTGCCAGCAGCTTAGACAGGGTTCCATCCAAAGAGCAGTACGTC. It translates to CASSLDRVPSKEQYV.

The V and J genes are TRBV28 and TRBJ2-7; maybe TRBD2 (5 bases). This CDR3 spans 12 amino acids. Germline V gives CDR1 MDHEN, CDR2 SYDVKM. Trimming removed 3 bases at V and 6 bases at J, with 9 bases between. The DNA of the CDR3 is TGTGCCAGCAGTTTCTCGGGAATCGAGCAGTACTTC. Its protein product is CASSFSGIEQYF.

This clonotype was counted ten times or more. This chain joins TRBV7-2 and TRBJ2-4; possible D gene TRBD2, 5 bases. Trimming shortened V by 2 bases and J by 16 bases, and 18 bases separated the two germline ends. Germline-derived CDR1 and CDR2 are SGHTA and FQGNSA. The CDR3 sequence is 13 residues long. The CDR3 region is CASSLNQDSPDYF. CDR3 DNA sequence: TGTGCCAGCAGCTTAAATCAGGACTCCCCGGACTACTTC.

A few counts support this clonotype. V is TRBV6-1 and J is TRBJ2-2; a possible D gene is TRBD2 (6 bases). Germline CDR1 MNHNS, CDR2 SASEGT. Trimming took off 6 bases at V and 4 bases at J, with 12 bases between the two ends. The CDR3 consists of 14 residues. Here the CDR3 reads CASRPGGSTGELFF. CDR3 sequence (DNA): TGTGCCAGCAGGCCCGGGGGAAGCACCGGGGAGCTGTTTTTT.

This clonotype was recorded only once. CDR3 region: CASSSAGGPGGAFF. The CDR3 coding sequence is TGTGCCAGCAGTAGCGCAGGGGGCCCAGGGGGAGCTTTCTTT. The rearrangement uses TRBV25-1 and TRBJ1-1, with 8 bases fitting TRBD1. CDR1 is MGHDK and CDR2 is SYGVNS in the germline V gene. This CDR3 comprises 14 residues. V shed 5 bases, J shed 10 bases, and the junction held 12 bases outside the gene matches. The full variable domain, completed using reference TRBV25-1 and TRBJ1-1, is EADIYQTPRYLVIGTGKKITLECSQTMGHDKMYWYQQDPGMELHLIHYSYGVNSTEKGDLSSESTVSRIRTEHFPLTLESARPSHTSQYLCASSSAGGPGGAFFGQGTRLTVV.

J is TRBJ2-5 and V is TRBV4-1; D might be TRBD1 (5 bases). Trimming removed 2 bases from V and 5 bases from J, with 12 bases in between. The CDR3 consists of 14 residues. The germline V gene has CDR1 MGHRA and CDR2 YSYEKL. This CDR3 is CASSQRQGVETQYF. The DNA for the CDR3 is TGCGCCAGCAGCCAACGGCAGGGCGTCGAGACCCAGTACTTC.

This clonotype was counted only a few times. The chain combines TRBV2 with TRBJ1-5; D is undetermined. The CDR3 extends over 14 amino acids. Germline V CDR1 and CDR2: SNHLY, FYNNEI. Between the trimmed V and J ends, which lost 8 bases and 6 bases, there was a span of 17 bases. Here the CDR3 reads CASGPRKGFQPQHF. CDR3 sequence (DNA): TGTGCCAGCGGACCAAGGAAAGGGTTTCAGCCCCAGCATTTT.

The rearrangement links TRBV2 to TRBJ2-5; TRBD2 matches 8 bases. CDR3 size: 14 residues. V was pared by 6 bases and J by 5 bases, with 8 bases of the junction left unmatched. Germline V lookup: CDR1 SNHLY, CDR2 FYNNEI. The CDR3 reads CASRGTSLVETQYF. The CDR3 bases are TGTGCCAGCAGGGGGACTAGTCTCGTTGAGACCCAGTACTTC.

CDR3 region: CASRSRGAGGLDTQYF. CDR3 DNA sequence: TGTGCCAGCAGATCCAGAGGAGCGGGAGGGTTAGATACGCAGTATTTT. V usage is TRBV12-3 or TRBV12-4 and J usage is TRBJ2-3; 10 bases align to TRBD2. V was clipped by 6 bases and J by 5 bases; unmatched bases: 11. The CDR3 consists of 16 residues.

This chain joins TRBV11-2 and TRBJ2-7; weak D call: TRBD1 (5 bases). The V gene's germline CDR1 is SGHAT and CDR2 FQNNGV. V dropped 3 bases and J dropped 4 bases, with 19 bases sitting between them. The CDR3 runs 16 residues. CDR3 sequence reads: CASSFRVAGWDYEQYF. CDR3 bases: TGTGCCAGCAGCTTCCGCGTGGCAGGGTGGGATTACGAGCAGTACTTC. Drawing the rest from reference TRBV11-2 and TRBJ2-7, the complete variable domain is EAGVAQSPRYKIIEKRQSVAFWCNPISGHATLYWYQQILGQGPKLLIQFQNNGVVDDSQLPKDRFSAERLKGVDSTLKIQPAKLEDSAVYLCASSFRVAGWDYEQYFGPGTRLTVT.

This clonotype was counted only a few times. The chain carries TRBV11-3 and TRBJ2-7; D is perhaps TRBD1 (6 bases). The CDR3 runs 12 residues. Germline V gives CDR1 SGHNT, CDR2 YENEEA. The ends were cut back, 5 bases at V and 1 base at J, with 6 bases in the middle. CDR3 region: CASSGQSYEQYF. CDR3 coding DNA: TGTGCCAGCAGCGGACAGTCCTACGAGCAGTACTTC.

CDR3 protein: CASSYYPGRSNTGELFF. The CDR3 nucleotides read TGTGCCAGCAGTTACTACCCCGGGAGGTCGAACACCGGGGAGCTGTTTTTT. The chain carries TRBV6-2 or TRBV6-3 and TRBJ2-2, with 7 bases aligning to TRBD2. V was pared by 1 base and J by 0 bases, with 5 bases of the junction left unmatched. Germline V lookup: CDR1 MNHEY, CDR2 SVGEGT. This CDR3 spans 17 amino acids.

In this sample, this clonotype turned up a few times. The chain is built from TRBV11-3 and TRBJ2-1; 7 bases fit TRBD1. The germline gives CDR1 SGHNT, CDR2 YENEEA. Germline trimming cut 4 bases from V and 4 bases from J; bases unmatched to any gene: 13. CDR3 length equals 17 residues. The CDR3 region is CASSSRRTGGRYNEQFF. The CDR3 nucleotides are TGTGCCAGCAGCTCCCGCAGGACAGGCGGCCGATACAATGAGCAGTTCTTC.

As for this clonotype: It may be a read error: a sequence one base away is much more abundant. The chain uses TRBV7-6 and TRBJ2-1; D gene ambiguous. Germline assignment: CDR1 SGHVS and CDR2 FNYEAQ. Deletions cut 2 bases from V and 4 bases from J, with 6 bases between. The CDR3 is 13 residues long. CDR3 nucleotide sequence: TGTGCCAGCAGCTTAATACGGTACAATGAGCAGTTCTTC. Translated, it gives CASSLIRYNEQFF. The whole variable domain, filled in from reference TRBV7-6 and TRBJ2-1, reads GAGVSQSPRYKVTKRGQDVALRCDPISGHVSLYWYRQALGQGPEFLTYFNYEAQQDKSGLPNDRFSAERPEGSISTLTIQRTEQRDSAMYRCASSLIRYNEQFFGPGTRLTVL.

The chain is built from TRBV27 and TRBJ2-3; D is unresolved. V lost 4 bases, J lost 0 bases, and 14 bases lay in between. Germline lookup yields CDR1 MNHEY and CDR2 SMNVEV (reference sequence). This CDR3 has 16 residues. CDR3 DNA: TGTGCCAGCAGTTCTCGGACGGATCCTAGCACAGATACGCAGTATTTT. Translated, it gives CASSSRTDPSTDTQYF.

This clonotype was counted only a few times. The CDR3 nucleotides read TGTGCCAGCAGCAGTCCTTACTACGAGCAGTACGTC. Protein: CASSSPYYEQYV. The chain links TRBV6-2 or TRBV6-3 to TRBJ2-7, with unresolved D. Germline assignment: CDR1 MNHEY and CDR2 SVGEGT. V was cut by 6 bases and J by 3 bases, with 9 bases left in between. The CDR3 runs to 12 residues.

This chain connects TRBV30 to TRBJ2-3, with 7 bases aligning to TRBD1. Germline V lookup: CDR1 GTSNPN, CDR2 SVGIG (reference sequence). CDR3 length equals 13 residues. In DNA, the CDR3 is TGTGCTGGGACAGACTCTAGCACAGATACGCAGTATTTT. The encoded protein is CAGTDSSTDTQYF.

This sequence joins TRBV4-3 and TRBJ2-5; D is perhaps TRBD1 (5 bases). Trimming cost V 1 base and J 5 bases, with 11 bases left between them. From germline, CDR1 is LGHNA and CDR2 YSLEER. The CDR3 is 14 amino acids. The CDR3 is CASSQGPSGETQYF. CDR3 DNA sequence: TGCGCCAGCAGCCAAGGGCCCTCAGGGGAGACCCAGTACTTC.

The sample holds many counts of this clonotype. This chain joins TRBV29-1 and TRBJ2-7; 11 bases are a match to TRBD2. V shed 4 bases, J shed 4 bases, and the junction held 0 bases outside the gene matches. This CDR3 is built from 12 residues. Germline CDR1 is SQVTM and CDR2 is ANQGSEA. The CDR3 here is CSVGLAGYEQYF. DNA of the CDR3: TGCAGCGTTGGACTAGCGGGGTACGAGCAGTACTTC.

This clonotype was seen a few times. The chain recombines TRBV7-9 with TRBJ2-3; no definite D call. The CDR3 has 15 amino acids. Germline-derived CDR1 and CDR2 are SEHNR and FQNEAQ (reference sequence). Trimming removed 5 bases at V and 3 bases at J, with 15 bases between. The CDR3, as DNA: TGTGCCAGCAGCCTTCAGACCCAAAATACAGATACGCAGTATTTT. It translates to CASSLQTQNTDTQYF.

This clonotype was found a few times. The chain combines TRBV7-2 with TRBJ2-1; 7 bases map to TRBD2. V gave up 0 bases and J gave up 9 bases; unmatched junction bases: 14. CDR3 length equals 17 residues. Germline V gives CDR1 SGHTA, CDR2 FQGNSA. The CDR3, as DNA: TGTGCCAGCAGCTTAGCTAATACTAGGAGCTTAGCGGGTGAGCAGTTCTTC. This translates into CASSLANTRSLAGEQFF.

J is TRBJ1-5 and V is TRBV27, with D maybe TRBD1 (6 bases). Looked up from germline, CDR1 is MNHEY and CDR2 is SMNVEV (reference sequence). The CDR3 runs 15 residues. With 5 bases removed from V and 0 bases from J, the gap between germline ends came to 11 bases. The CDR3 nucleotides read TGTGCCAGCAGTATGAGGACAGCTAGCAATCAGCCCCAGCATTTT. Encoded protein: CASSMRTASNQPQHF.

The V and J genes are TRBV27 and TRBJ2-3, with 13 bases fitting TRBD2. The trim removed 6 bases at V and 3 bases at J, leaving 3 bases unmatched. CDR1 and CDR2 from the germline V gene are MNHEY and SMNVEV (reference sequence). The CDR3 extends over 15 amino acids. DNA for the CDR3: TGTGCCAGCAGGACTAGCGGGAGGAAGACAGATACGCAGTATTTT. This gives the protein CASRTSGRKTDTQYF.